This is a list of T cell receptor beta chains from one sample in a study of control samples from healthy donors and cancer patients. Libraries were prepared by immunoSEQ multiplex PCR; TCRdb keeps only in-frame clonotypes and omits some of them. The table has around 150,000 clones, roughly 89% seen once. The sample consisted of blood. The origin of the receptors is a man aged 25-45 years in good health. Each CDR3 is given with its conserved first and last residue. Each record gives: clone size, V gene, J gene, CDR3 length, D gene, CDR3 DNA, CDR3 protein. A D gene is named only where the DNA matches it firmly. Not all rows give a size; the values are once, few, many and, for expanded clones, a class.

size: NA
V: TRBV7-3
J: TRBJ1-1
length: 13
D: NA
DNA: TGTGCCAGCAGCCTGACACTGAACACTGAAGCTTTCTTT
CDR3: CASSLTLNTEAFF

size: NA
V: TRBV15
J: TRBJ1-2
length: 15
D: NA
DNA: TGTGCCACCCAGGGCACCGGGACCGGGCACTATGGCTACACCTTC
CDR3: CATQGTGTGHYGYTF

size: NA
V: TRBV10-3
J: TRBJ2-2
length: 16
D: NA
DNA: TGTGCCATCAGCGAGGTGCCTAGCGACCTAAACGGGGAGCTGTTTTTT
CDR3: CAISEVPSDLNGELFF

size: once
V: TRBV13
J: TRBJ1-2
length: 13
D: NA
DNA: TGTGCCAGCAGCTTAGGGGGGAGGTATGGCTACACCTTC
CDR3: CASSLGGRYGYTF

size: once
V: TRBV19
J: TRBJ1-5
length: 13
D: NA
DNA: TGTGCCACCAAGGAAAGGGGCTCTCAGCCCCAGCATTTT
CDR3: CATKERGSQPQHF

size: once
V: TRBV18
J: TRBJ1-2
length: 13
D: NA
DNA: TGTGCCAGCTCACCGGACAGAACCTATGGCTACACCTTC
CDR3: CASSPDRTYGYTF

size: NA
V: TRBV28
J: TRBJ2-7
length: 14
D: NA
DNA: TGTGCCAGCAGTACCGGGACTCTCCCATACGAGCAGTACTTC
CDR3: CASSTGTLPYEQYF

size: once
V: TRBV3-1/TRBV3-2
J: TRBJ2-3
length: 15
D: NA
DNA: TGTGCCAGCAGCCAAGGTACCTCTGGAACAGATACGCAGTATTTT
CDR3: CASSQGTSGTDTQYF

size: once
V: TRBV5-6
J: TRBJ1-1
length: 13
D: NA
DNA: TGTGCCAGCAGTTTTCAGGGGTCCACTGAAGCTTTCTTT
CDR3: CASSFQGSTEAFF

size: NA
V: TRBV7-8
J: TRBJ2-1
length: 16
D: TRBD1
DNA: TGTGCCAGCAGCTTAGTATGGGGACAGGGACACAATGAGCAGTTCTTC
CDR3: CASSLVWGQGHNEQFF

size: NA
V: TRBV6-6
J: TRBJ2-5
length: 14
D: TRBD1
DNA: TGTGCCAGCAGAAAGACAGGGGTCCAAGAGACCCAGTACTTC
CDR3: CASRKTGVQETQYF

size: NA
V: TRBV15
J: TRBJ1-1
length: 13
D: NA
DNA: TGTGCCACCAGCAGAGGTCTGGGCACTGAAGCTTTCTTT
CDR3: CATSRGLGTEAFF

size: NA
V: TRBV6-6
J: TRBJ1-2
length: 14
D: TRBD1
DNA: TGTGCCAGCAGACCGACAGGGCAAAAGGGAGGCTACACCTTC
CDR3: CASRPTGQKGGYTF

size: NA
V: TRBV6-2/TRBV6-3
J: TRBJ1-4
length: 17
D: TRBD1
DNA: TGTGCCAGCAGTTTCCGGTCTAGGGACAGGGATGGCGAAAAACTGTTTTTT
CDR3: CASSFRSRDRDGEKLFF

size: NA
V: TRBV7-2
J: TRBJ2-3
length: 17
D: NA
DNA: TGTGCCAGCAGCCCGCACTTAAAGGGCAGGGCGACAGATACGCAGTATTTT
CDR3: CASSPHLKGRATDTQYF

size: NA
V: TRBV28
J: TRBJ1-2
length: 12
D: NA
DNA: TGTGCCAGCAGTTTAAGGAGGGGGGGCTACACCTTC
CDR3: CASSLRRGGYTF

size: NA
V: TRBV27
J: TRBJ2-1
length: 16
D: NA
DNA: TGTGCCAGCAGTTTCGCCGGGGTAAGCTCCTACAATGAGCAGTTCTTC
CDR3: CASSFAGVSSYNEQFF

size: once
V: TRBV11-2
J: TRBJ2-7
length: 13
D: NA
DNA: TGTGCCAGCAGCTTAGGCAGCTCCTACGAGCAGTACTTC
CDR3: CASSLGSSYEQYF

size: NA
V: TRBV28
J: TRBJ1-3
length: 16
D: NA
DNA: TGTGCCAGCAGTTGGGGGGCCATTATCTCTGGAAACACCATATATTTT
CDR3: CASSWGAIISGNTIYF

size: NA
V: TRBV27
J: TRBJ2-3
length: 15
D: NA
DNA: TGTGCCAGCAGGGAGGTCAGTGTGTACACAGATACGCAGTATTTT
CDR3: CASREVSVYTDTQYF

size: NA
V: TRBV15
J: TRBJ2-3
length: 15
D: NA
DNA: TGTGCCACCAGCAGCAGGAAAGGGTTCACAGATACGCAGTATTTT
CDR3: CATSSRKGFTDTQYF

size: NA
V: TRBV20-1
J: TRBJ2-7
length: 11
D: TRBD1
DNA: TGCAGTCGACAGGGCTCCTACGAGCAGTACTTC
CDR3: CSRQGSYEQYF

size: few
V: TRBV28
J: TRBJ2-3
length: 19
D: TRBD2
DNA: TGTGCCAGCAGTTCGGTTTTCCTTATGAAGCGGGAGTTCCCAGATACGCAGTATTTT
CDR3: CASSSVFLMKREFPDTQYF

size: NA
V: TRBV4-1
J: TRBJ1-2
length: 14
D: NA
DNA: TGCGCCAGCAGCCAAGCAGGGGCTGGCTATGGCTACACCTTC
CDR3: CASSQAGAGYGYTF

size: NA
V: TRBV7-9
J: TRBJ1-2
length: 14
D: NA
DNA: TGTGCCAGCAGCTTATCGGGACCGGCTGATGGCTACACCTTC
CDR3: CASSLSGPADGYTF

size: NA
V: TRBV12-3/TRBV12-4
J: TRBJ1-5
length: 13
D: NA
DNA: TGTGCCAGCGGTCAGGGACCGGGGCAGCCCCAGCATTTT
CDR3: CASGQGPGQPQHF

size: NA
V: TRBV5-6
J: TRBJ2-7
length: 15
D: NA
DNA: TGTGCCAGCAGCGCCCCGGGACGGGATCTATACGAGCAGTACTTC
CDR3: CASSAPGRDLYEQYF

size: NA
V: TRBV15
J: TRBJ2-3
length: 19
D: TRBD2
DNA: TGTGCCACCAGCAGAGGGACTAGCGGGCCGAAGTCGAGCACAGATACGCAGTATTTT
CDR3: CATSRGTSGPKSSTDTQYF

size: NA
V: TRBV27
J: TRBJ1-1
length: 18
D: NA
DNA: TGTGCCAGCAGCCGAATCCTCGGAAGCATTCCTCAGAACACTGAAGCTTTCTTT
CDR3: CASSRILGSIPQNTEAFF

size: once
V: TRBV19
J: TRBJ1-1
length: 14
D: NA
DNA: TGTGCCAGTAGTATTTTGGGGGGGAACACTGAAGCTTTCTTT
CDR3: CASSILGGNTEAFF

size: NA
V: TRBV6-6
J: TRBJ2-3
length: 14
D: TRBD2
DNA: TGTGCCAGCACCCCAGCGGGGCTCACAGATACGCAGTATTTT
CDR3: CASTPAGLTDTQYF

size: NA
V: TRBV7-7
J: TRBJ2-5
length: 15
D: NA
DNA: TGTGCCAGCAGCTTAGGGGGTCGGGTGGAAGAGACCCAGTACTTC
CDR3: CASSLGGRVEETQYF

size: NA
V: TRBV29-1
J: TRBJ2-7
length: 12
D: NA
DNA: TGCAGCGGGAGGACACCTACCTACGAGCAGTACTTC
CDR3: CSGRTPTYEQYF

size: NA
V: TRBV6-5
J: TRBJ1-3
length: 12
D: NA
DNA: TGTGCCAGCAGCCAGGGGGGAAACACCATATATTTT
CDR3: CASSQGGNTIYF

size: NA
V: TRBV7-9
J: TRBJ2-1
length: 15
D: NA
DNA: TGTGCCAGCACCCTTTGGGGCGGTTTATACAATGAGCAGTTCTTC
CDR3: CASTLWGGLYNEQFF

size: NA
V: TRBV5-1
J: TRBJ1-1
length: 15
D: NA
DNA: TGCGCCAGCAGCTCTCGGACAGCAAGGGACACTGAAGCTTTCTTT
CDR3: CASSSRTARDTEAFF

size: NA
V: TRBV21-1
J: TRBJ2-3
length: 15
D: NA
DNA: TGTGCCAGCAGCAATGCTAAAGGGCCTCCAGATACGCAGTATTTT
CDR3: CASSNAKGPPDTQYF

size: NA
V: TRBV13
J: TRBJ1-4
length: 16
D: TRBD1
DNA: TGTGCCAGCAGCTTCAGACAGGGGGCGACTAATGAAAAACTGTTTTTT
CDR3: CASSFRQGATNEKLFF

size: NA
V: TRBV2
J: TRBJ1-5
length: 14
D: TRBD1
DNA: TGTGCCAGCAGCGGTACAGGGGGCTTTCAGCCCCAGCATTTT
CDR3: CASSGTGGFQPQHF

size: NA
V: TRBV9
J: TRBJ1-2
length: 12
D: NA
DNA: TGTGCCAGCAGCGTGACAAACTATGGCTACACCTTC
CDR3: CASSVTNYGYTF

size: NA
V: TRBV7-2
J: TRBJ2-5
length: 15
D: NA
DNA: TGTGCCAGCAGCATTAGCCCAGAGTGGGGGGAGACCCAGTACTTC
CDR3: CASSISPEWGETQYF

size: few
V: TRBV27
J: TRBJ1-5
length: 15
D: NA
DNA: TGTGCCAGCAGCCTATTGGGGGGCGGGGGTCAGCCCCAGCATTTT
CDR3: CASSLLGGGGQPQHF

size: NA
V: TRBV4-3
J: TRBJ2-7
length: 15
D: TRBD1
DNA: TGCGCCAGCAGCCCGGGACAGCTCAAATCCTACGAGCAGTACTTC
CDR3: CASSPGQLKSYEQYF

size: NA
V: TRBV28
J: TRBJ1-1
length: 14
D: TRBD1
DNA: TGTGCCAGCCCCCCGGACAGGACTAGTACTGAAGCTTTCTTT
CDR3: CASPPDRTSTEAFF

size: NA
V: TRBV4-1
J: TRBJ2-7
length: 12
D: TRBD1
DNA: TGCGCCAGCAGACCAACAGGGGGCGAGCAGTACTTC
CDR3: CASRPTGGEQYF

size: NA
V: TRBV5-5
J: TRBJ1-2
length: 12
D: NA
DNA: TGTGCCAGCAGCTTGGAACTCTATGGCTACACCTTC
CDR3: CASSLELYGYTF

size: NA
V: TRBV11-2
J: TRBJ2-4
length: 12
D: NA
DNA: TGTGCCAGCAGCTTAGAGGAAAACATTCAGTACTTC
CDR3: CASSLEENIQYF

size: NA
V: TRBV5-1
J: TRBJ2-1
length: 13
D: NA
DNA: TGCGCCAGCAGTTTGAGGGGAGGGGGTGAGCAGTTCTTC
CDR3: CASSLRGGGEQFF

size: NA
V: TRBV19
J: TRBJ1-1
length: 14
D: NA
DNA: TGTGCCAGTAGAAGGGCGGACTTGAACACTGAAGCTTTCTTT
CDR3: CASRRADLNTEAFF

size: NA
V: TRBV4-1
J: TRBJ1-1
length: 16
D: NA
DNA: TGCGCCAGCAGCCTTAAAGAAGGTAGCTACTCCACTGAAGCTTTCTTT
CDR3: CASSLKEGSYSTEAFF

size: NA
V: TRBV27
J: TRBJ1-2
length: 15
D: NA
DNA: TGTGCCAGCACCAGGACTGACCCAGGGGTCGGAGGCTACACCTTC
CDR3: CASTRTDPGVGGYTF

size: NA
V: TRBV4-1
J: TRBJ1-5
length: 16
D: NA
DNA: TGCGCCAGCAGCCAAGAAGGGCAGGGGATAGGACAGCCCCAGCATTTT
CDR3: CASSQEGQGIGQPQHF